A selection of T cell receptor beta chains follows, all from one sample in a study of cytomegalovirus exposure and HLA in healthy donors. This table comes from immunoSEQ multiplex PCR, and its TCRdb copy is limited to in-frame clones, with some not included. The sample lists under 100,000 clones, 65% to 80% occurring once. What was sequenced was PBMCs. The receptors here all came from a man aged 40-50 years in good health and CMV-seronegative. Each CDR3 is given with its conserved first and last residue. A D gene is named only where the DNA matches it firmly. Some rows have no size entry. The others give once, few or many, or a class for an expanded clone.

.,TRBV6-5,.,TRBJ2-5,TGTGCCAGCAGTTACTACGGACTGGCGGGACGGGAGACCCAGTACTTC,CASSYYGLAGRETQYF
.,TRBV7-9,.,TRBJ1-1,TGTGCCAGCAGCCCGAAGTTGAGGCAGGGGAACATTGCTTTCTTT,CASSPKLRQGNIAFF
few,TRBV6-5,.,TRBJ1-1,TGTGCCAGCAGGTCGGCGGGAACTGAAGCTTTCTTT,CASRSAGTEAFF
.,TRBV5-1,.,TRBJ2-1,TGCGCCAGCGCCAGGGGCAATGAGCAGTTCTTC,CASARGNEQFF
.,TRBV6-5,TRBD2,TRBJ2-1,TGTGCCAGCAGTACGCGGGGGGGCCTCTTTAATGAGCAGTTCTTC,CASSTRGGLFNEQFF
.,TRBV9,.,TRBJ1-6,TGTGCCAGCAGCGCCCAGGGACACCCCTTTGGATCACCCCTCCACTTT,CASSAQGHPFGSPLHF
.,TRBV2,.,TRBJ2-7,TGTGCCAGCAGTGACCCCGGCAGCGGGACACCGACGAATTACGAGCAGTACTTC,CASSDPGSGTPTNYEQYF
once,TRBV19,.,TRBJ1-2,TGTGCCAGTAGTGAAAACAGGGTGTTAAACTATGGCTACACCTTC,CASSENRVLNYGYTF
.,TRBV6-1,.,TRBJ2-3,TGTGCCAGCAGTGGGGGTGGGGGGGCATCGGATACGCAGTATTTT,CASSGGGGASDTQYF
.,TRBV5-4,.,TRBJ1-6,TGTGCCAGCAGCTTGTCTAGTACAGGGATTGGATCACCCCTCCACTTT,CASSLSSTGIGSPLHF
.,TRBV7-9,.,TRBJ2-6,TGTGCCAGCAGCGGTCGACCAGGTCGTGGGGCCAACGTCCTGACTTTC,CASSGRPGRGANVLTF
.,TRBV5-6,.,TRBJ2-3,TGTGCCAGCAGCTTGGCCGGGGTTGCGCAGTATTTT,CASSLAGVAQYF
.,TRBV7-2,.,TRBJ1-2,TGTGCCAGCAGCTTAGCCCCGCAGGGGCACGATGGCTACACCTTC,CASSLAPQGHDGYTF
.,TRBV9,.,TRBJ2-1,TGTGCCAGCAGCGCCTCCTCCGGCTCCTACAATGAGCAGTTCTTC,CASSASSGSYNEQFF
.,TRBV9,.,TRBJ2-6,TGTGCCAGCAGCCCCCGACAGTCCTCTGGGGCCAACGTCCTGACTTTC,CASSPRQSSGANVLTF
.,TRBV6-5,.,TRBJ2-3,TGTGCCAGCAGTTACAAGACAGGAGGAACAGATACGCAGTATTTT,CASSYKTGGTDTQYF
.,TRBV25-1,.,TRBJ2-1,TGTGCCAGCAGTGGGCTCCAACAAGTGGATGAGCAGTTCTTC,CASSGLQQVDEQFF
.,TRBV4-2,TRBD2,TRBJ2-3,TGTGCCAGCAGCCAGGGACTAGCGGGGGGCACAGATACGCAGTATTTT,CASSQGLAGGTDTQYF
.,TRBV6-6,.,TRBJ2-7,TGTGCCAGCCGGGATCAACCGGCGGGGTCCTACGGGCAGTACTTC,CASRDQPAGSYGQYF
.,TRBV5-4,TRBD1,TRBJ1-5,TGTGCCAGCAGCTTGGGTGGGACAGGCAATCAGCCCCAGCATTTT,CASSLGGTGNQPQHF
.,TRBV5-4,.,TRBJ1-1,TGTGCCAGCAGCGCGGGTCTTGCTACTGAAGCTTTCTTT,CASSAGLATEAFF
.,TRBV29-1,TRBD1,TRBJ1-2,TGCAGCGTAGACAGGGGAAACTATGGCTACACCTTC,CSVDRGNYGYTF
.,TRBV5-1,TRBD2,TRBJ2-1,TGCGCCAGCAGCTTGCCCCCGGGGGGCGGGGGGGCACTAGGCAATGAGCAGTTCTTC,CASSLPPGGGGALGNEQFF
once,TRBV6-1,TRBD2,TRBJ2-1,TGTGCCAGCAGTGCTAGCGGGGGGTCCTACAATGAGCAGTTCTTC,CASSASGGSYNEQFF
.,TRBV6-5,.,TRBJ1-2,TGTGCCAGCAGGTTGCCAGGGAACTATGGCTACACCTTC,CASRLPGNYGYTF
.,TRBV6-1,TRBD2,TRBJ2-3,TGTGCCAGCAGCCTAGCGGGGGGCATTACAGATACGCAGTATTTT,CASSLAGGITDTQYF
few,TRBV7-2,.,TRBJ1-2,TGTGCCAGCAGCCCACAGAGTAACTATGGCTACACCTTC,CASSPQSNYGYTF
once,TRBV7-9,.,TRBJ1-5,TGTGCCAGCAGCTATATTTCGGGGCAGCCCCAGCATTTT,CASSYISGQPQHF
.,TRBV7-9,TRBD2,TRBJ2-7,TGTGCCAGCAGCTTATCTAGCGGGGGGTGGTACGAGCAGTACTTC,CASSLSSGGWYEQYF
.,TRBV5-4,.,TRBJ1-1,TGTGCCAGCAGGGCTGGGAGCAACACTGAAGCTTTCTTT,CASRAGSNTEAFF
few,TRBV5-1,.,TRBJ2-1,TGCGCCAGCAGCCACTCGACTTCAGGGGTTTGGGACAATGAGCAGTTCTTC,CASSHSTSGVWDNEQFF
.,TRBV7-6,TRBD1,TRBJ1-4,TGTGCCAGCAGCTTAGGGTCAGGGGGAGATAGACTGTTTTTT,CASSLGSGGDRLFF
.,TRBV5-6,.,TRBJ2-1,TGTGCCAGCAGCTTCGGCGGAAACAATGAGCAGTTCTTC,CASSFGGNNEQFF
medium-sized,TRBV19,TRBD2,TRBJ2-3,TGTGCCAGTAGTATCGCTAGCGGGGGTAGCACAGATACGCAGTATTTT,CASSIASGGSTDTQYF
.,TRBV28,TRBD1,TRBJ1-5,TGTGCCAGCAGGGCAGGGGGTGGATCGCAGCCCCAGCATTTT,CASRAGGGSQPQHF
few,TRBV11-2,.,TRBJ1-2,TGTGCCAGCAGCGCACTTGGAGCTAACTATGGCTACACCTTC,CASSALGANYGYTF
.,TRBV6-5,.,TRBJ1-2,TGTGCCAGCAGTATGAGTGCGTTGGGCGGCTACACCTTC,CASSMSALGGYTF
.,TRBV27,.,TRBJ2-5,TGTGCCAGCAGTTTATCCCTAGGGGGAGAGACCCAGTACTTC,CASSLSLGGETQYF
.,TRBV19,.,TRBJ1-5,TGTGCCAGTAGTACCATCCAGAATCAGCCCCAGCATTTT,CASSTIQNQPQHF
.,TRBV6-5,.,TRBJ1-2,TGTGCCAGCAGTTATCAACAGGGAATTCGGCACTATGGCTACACCTTC,CASSYQQGIRHYGYTF
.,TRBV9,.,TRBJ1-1,TGTGCCAGCAGCGTAGAATCCCCGGGCACTGAAGCTTTCTTT,CASSVESPGTEAFF
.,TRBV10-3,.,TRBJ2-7,TGTGCCACCGCAGGGGCCGGGAACGAGCAGTACTTC,CATAGAGNEQYF
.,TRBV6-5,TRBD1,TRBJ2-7,TGTGCCAGCAGTTACTCGACAGGGGGCTACGAGCAGTACTTC,CASSYSTGGYEQYF
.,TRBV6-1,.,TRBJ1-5,TGTGCCAGCAGTGACTTCGCGGGGGGGGGCAATCAGCCCCAGCATTTT,CASSDFAGGGNQPQHF
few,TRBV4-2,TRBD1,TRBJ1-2,TGTGCCAGCAGCAAACCGGGACAGGGGTTCTATGGCTACACCTTC,CASSKPGQGFYGYTF
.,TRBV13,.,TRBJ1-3,TGTGCCAGCAGCTTAAATTTGGGCGTTGACACCATATATTTT,CASSLNLGVDTIYF
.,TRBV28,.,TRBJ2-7,TGTGCCAGCAGTTTGAGGCTAGGGGCCGTAGGCGAGCAGTACTTC,CASSLRLGAVGEQYF
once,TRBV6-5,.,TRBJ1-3,TGTGCCAGCAGTTCGGGAGTTGGAAACACCATATATTTT,CASSSGVGNTIYF
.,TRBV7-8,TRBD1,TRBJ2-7,TGTGCCAGCAGTTTCCGCGACAGGGCGACCAACGAGCAGTACTTC,CASSFRDRATNEQYF